The T cell receptor beta chain described here comes from a study of regulatory and conventional T cells in RAG deficiency. Sequencing used immunoSEQ multiplex PCR; TCRdb keeps in-frame clones, though not all of them. The sample has 34,000 or so clones, around 91% seen once. This CDR3 is built from 16 residues. Germline V gene data show CDR1 as SNHLY and CDR2 as FYNNEI. The V end was cut by 0 bases, the J end by 3 bases, with 14 bases between. For this clone: What it binds is unknown.

Study findings and constraints: Sorted Omenn CD25-high CD127-low cells may not be bona fide Tregs. Patient subsets had shorter CDR3s; Omenn Treg-Tconv overlap exceeded 85%. Compared with controls, unique Treg TCR beta sequences dropped around 100-fold in Omenn syndrome and CID/AS. RAG-deficient patients showed markedly lower Shannon entropy and higher Simpson indices than control T-cell subsets.

The same sample was also studied in work on regulatory T cells. That report adds: Primers: 52 TRBV forward and 13 TRBJ reverse.

This clonotype was sampled from a human donor in good health. Input material: CD8+ T cells sorted from blood. This sequence joins TRBV2 and TRBJ2-5; D ambiguous. The CDR3 nucleotides are TGTGCCAGCAGTGAAGCCGAGACGGCAGGAAAAGAGACCCAGTACTTC. This encodes CASSEAETAGKETQYF.